What follows is one T cell receptor beta chain and its context. Its antigen has not been determined. Qualities for individual bases were not recorded, and no much larger clone is one base off. The data are from a study of technical replicates of blood from a few donors (dated by TCRdb to 2017 to 2019). CDR1 and CDR2 (SNHLY, FYNNEI) derive from the germline V gene. The CDR3 goes from the cysteine to the phenylalanine over 12 residues. The CDR3 DNA has 36 bases and is translated from base 1. The V end loses 4 bases and the J end loses 3 bases, and a stretch of 7 bases separates them. Library creation used the immunoSEQ multiplex PCR assay. TCRdb limited this immuneACCESS table to in-frame rearrangements with V and J called. A share of clones is missing; checked studies link under half to unresolved V genes, and the rest is unexplained. Across this sample there are under 15,000 clones, with about 91% seen only once. The biggest ten clones account for 6.5% to 10% of the sample.

The sequence came from a human donor in good health. The sequenced sample was PBMCs. The chain is assembled from TRBV2 and TRBJ2-7; the D gene is unclear. CDR3 loop: CASSADIYEQYF. The DNA sequence is TGTGCCAGCAGTGCCGACATCTACGAGCAGTACTTC.